The 27 T cell receptor beta chains presented below share a single source sample, sequenced in a study of beta chain features in type 1 diabetes. Since all of the isolated RNA was reverse transcribed, expressed TCRB transcripts were what got sequenced. Here immunoSEQ multiplex PCR was the method, and the copy in TCRdb shows in-frame clones only, minus some. The repertoire includes roughly 380,000 clones, 20% of them detected once, and under 0.05% sits in the top ten. The source material was naive CD4+ T cells from blood. The receptors originated from a woman between 18 and 30 years old in good health.

The sample holds one count of this clone. The chain carries TRBV18 and TRBJ1-4, with TRBD1 matching over 9 bases. The germline V gene encodes CDR1 KGHSH and CDR2 LQKENI. J was trimmed by 8 bases and V by 3 bases; bases with no gene match: 1. The CDR3 has 13 residues. The CDR3, as DNA: TGTGCCAGCTCACCGGGGACAGGGGAAAAACTGTTTTTT. It translates to CASSPGTGEKLFF. The full variable domain, in which reference TRBV18 and TRBJ1-4 provide the parts outside the CDR3, is NAGVMQNPRHLVRRRGQEARLRCSPMKGHSHVYWYRQLPEEGLKFMVYLQKENIIDESGMPKERFSAEFPKEGPSILRIQQVVRGDSAAYFCASSPGTGEKLFFGSGTQLSVL.

CDR3 sequence reads: CASSSRRGINPGLAGVMGEQYF. The DNA for the CDR3 is TGTGCCAGCAGTTCTCGGCGGGGCATCAATCCGGGACTAGCGGGAGTGATGGGGGAGCAGTACTTC. The chain joins TRBV27 to TRBJ2-7, with 14 positions matching TRBD2. The V gene end was trimmed by 4 bases and the J gene end by 7 bases; junction bases not matched to a gene: 27. The CDR3 sequence is 22 residues long. Germline lookup yields CDR1 MNHEY and CDR2 SMNVEV (reference sequence).

This clone was counted between two and nine times. The CDR3 nucleotides are TGTGCCAGCAGCTTAAACCAGGGGTACGAGCAGTACTTC. Amino acid sequence: CASSLNQGYEQYF. The chain joins TRBV7-3 to TRBJ2-7; TRBD1 is a possible D gene (6 bases). Trimming left V 1 base short and J 4 bases short, with 8 bases between. The CDR3 contains 13 residues. Germline V lookup: CDR1 SGHTA, CDR2 FQGTGA.

The chain uses TRBV7-9 and TRBJ2-3; 9 nucleotides line up with TRBD1. The CDR3 has 18 residues. J gave up 0 bases and V 4 bases, and 11 bases lay outside the gene matches. Germline loops: CDR1 SEHNR, CDR2 FQNEAQ (reference sequence). The CDR3 DNA reads as TGTGCCAGCAGCTCCGCCTCCTACAGGGGGCTGAGCACAGATACGCAGTATTTT. It is translated as CASSSASYRGLSTDTQYF.

The V and J genes are TRBV4-1 and TRBJ2-2; 12 positions match TRBD2. Germline CDR1 MGHRA, CDR2 YSYEKL. There are 20 residues in the CDR3. The J segment lost 7 bases and the V segment lost 4 bases, leaving 19 bases of the junction unmatched. The CDR3 loop is CASSLLPVGLAGGAGGELFF. The CDR3 DNA reads TGCGCCAGCAGCCTCCTCCCCGTTGGGCTAGCGGGAGGGGCAGGCGGGGAGCTGTTTTTT.

The rearrangement joins TRBV6-6 to TRBJ2-7, with 7 bases fitting TRBD1. V lost 6 bases to trimming and J lost 5 bases; unmatched junction nucleotides: 7. The length of the CDR3 is 13 residues. Germline assignment: CDR1 MNHNY and CDR2 SVGAGI (reference sequence). The CDR3 sequence is CASRQTGVNEQYF. CDR3 DNA sequence: TGTGCCAGCAGGCAAACAGGGGTAAACGAGCAGTACTTC.

The chain joins TRBV5-8 to TRBJ2-3; TRBD1 matches at 11 bases. Germline trimming cut 4 bases from V and 4 bases from J; bases unmatched to any gene: 5. Per the germline V gene, CDR1 is SGHTS and CDR2 is YDEGEE. The CDR3 consists of 15 residues. The CDR3 DNA reads as TGTGCCAGCAGCCCCGGGACAGGGGGTGCAGATACGCAGTATTTT. As protein: CASSPGTGGADTQYF.

The sample holds a few counts of this clone. CDR3 sequence reads: CASSPDRQGYGYTF. The CDR3 nucleotides are TGTGCCAGCAGCCCAGATCGGCAGGGGTATGGCTACACCTTC. This rearrangement joins TRBV9 to TRBJ1-2; D perhaps matches TRBD1 (6 bases). Germline CDR1 SGDLS, CDR2 YYNGEE. This CDR3 has 14 amino acids. V was cut by 4 bases and J by 5 bases, with 15 bases left in between.

The chain couples TRBV19 to TRBJ2-4, with D uncertain. The CDR3 has 13 residues. The germline V and J ends were trimmed by 10 bases and 6 bases, with 16 bases remaining between them. Germline lookup yields CDR1 LNHDA and CDR2 SQIVND (reference sequence). CDR3 DNA: TGTGCCACTTCCTCGGAGAGAGGAAACATTCAGTACTTC. Translating gives CATSSERGNIQYF.

This clone turned up a few times. J is TRBJ1-2 and V is TRBV5-1; no firm D call. The CDR3 contains 12 residues. The germline CDR1 and CDR2 sequences are SGHRS and YFSETQ. Deletions cut 5 bases from V and 0 bases from J, with 5 bases between. CDR3 protein: CASSTANYGYTF. The CDR3, as DNA: TGCGCCAGCAGTACAGCTAACTATGGCTACACCTTC.

The rearrangement joins TRBV7-9 to TRBJ1-1; D possibly corresponds to TRBD1 (5 bases). V was clipped by 1 base and J by 8 bases, with 11 bases between them. CDR3 size: 13 residues. Germline V gene lookup returns CDR1 SEHNR and CDR2 FQNEAQ (reference sequence). CDR3 in DNA: TGTGCCAGCAGCTTAGATTGGGCAGGGGAAGCTTTCTTT. Its protein product is CASSLDWAGEAFF.

V gene TRBV9 combines with J gene TRBJ1-2; D unresolved. The germline gives CDR1 SGDLS, CDR2 YYNGEE. The CDR3 extends over 15 amino acids. V was trimmed by 2 bases and J by 2 bases, leaving 13 bases between them. The CDR3 sequence: CASSVEAGGNYGYTF. The CDR3, as DNA: TGTGCCAGCAGCGTTGAGGCCGGAGGGAACTATGGCTACACCTTC.

V and J are TRBV29-1 and TRBJ1-2; D perhaps matches TRBD1 (6 bases). V was pared by 0 bases and J by 7 bases, with 15 bases between. The CDR3 spans 14 residues. Germline V gene lookup returns CDR1 SQVTM and CDR2 ANQGSEA. The DNA of the CDR3 is TGCAGCGTTGAAGAAAGGCAGGGGCGAACTGGCTACACCTTC. Its translation: CSVEERQGRTGYTF.

The V and J genes are TRBV9 and TRBJ2-2; 11 bases are shared with TRBD2. Losses at the gene ends were 1 base for V and 2 bases for J; bases not matched to a gene: 7. Germline CDR1 is SGDLS and CDR2 is YYNGEE. The length of the CDR3 is 18 residues. The CDR3 loop is CASSVSISGRENTGELFF. DNA for the CDR3: TGTGCCAGCAGCGTATCGATTAGCGGGAGGGAAAACACCGGGGAGCTGTTTTTT.

Only a few counts were recorded for this clone. V is TRBV18 and J is TRBJ2-3; unclear D gene. CDR3 length equals 13 residues. From germline, CDR1 is KGHSH and CDR2 LQKENI. Trimming pared 4 bases from V and 6 bases from J, leaving 11 bases between. The CDR3 DNA is TGTGCCAGCTCACTCCGCCTCAGTGATACGCAGTATTTT. Encoded protein: CASSLRLSDTQYF.

The J gene is TRBJ2-2, the V gene TRBV2; TRBD1 matches at 8 bases. CDR3 length: 16 amino acids. Germline CDR1 reads SNHLY; CDR2 reads FYNNEI. V was pared by 3 bases and J by 2 bases, with 5 bases of the junction left unmatched. The chain's CDR3 is CASSDLQGANTGELFF. The CDR3 coding sequence is TGTGCCAGCAGTGACCTGCAGGGGGCTAACACCGGGGAGCTGTTTTTT.

The rearrangement links TRBV9 to TRBJ1-5; 8 nucleotides line up with TRBD1. This CDR3 has 15 amino acids. Trimming cost V 4 bases and J 3 bases; bases outside gene matches: 6. Germline V lookup: CDR1 SGDLS, CDR2 YYNGEE. The CDR3 nucleotides are TGTGCCAGCAGCTCACAGGGGGGGCTCAATCAGCCCCAGCATTTT. Translated, it gives CASSSQGGLNQPQHF.

There are a few counts of this clone. The chain combines TRBV10-3 with TRBJ2-1, with 10 bases fitting TRBD2. CDR3 length equals 15 residues. Germline CDR1 reads ENHRY; CDR2 reads SYGVKD. The ends lost 3 bases at V and 7 bases at J; junction bases unmatched: 6. The CDR3, as DNA: TGTGCCATCAGTGAAAGGGAACTAGCGGGGAATGAGCAGTTCTTC. This encodes CAISERELAGNEQFF.

This clone was counted between two and nine times. The chain is built from TRBV5-1 and TRBJ2-2; perhaps TRBD1 as D (7 bases). The V end was cut by 4 bases, the J end by 1 base, with 14 bases between. Germline CDR1 and CDR2: SGHRS and YFSETQ. The CDR3 is 16 amino acids. CDR3 amino acids: CASSPRGTENTGELFF. The CDR3 region has the DNA TGCGCCAGCAGCCCCCGGGGGACAGAGAACACCGGGGAGCTGTTTTTT.

In this sample, this clone turned up once. CDR3 nucleotide sequence: TGTGCCAGCTCACCACCGCATTTGAGCCTTAACACTGAAGCTTTCTTT. It codes for CASSPPHLSLNTEAFF. The V and J genes are TRBV18 and TRBJ1-1; D not resolved. This CDR3 region has 16 residues. Germline lookup yields CDR1 KGHSH and CDR2 LQKENI. V lost 0 bases to trimming and J lost 2 bases, with 13 bases between them.

This chain connects TRBV11-2 to TRBJ2-3; D gene ambiguous. V lost 7 bases to trimming and J lost 2 bases, with 4 bases between them. The germline V gene encodes CDR1 SGHAT and CDR2 FQNNGV. The CDR3 is 11 amino acids. The CDR3 sequence: CASILTDTQYF. CDR3 nucleotide sequence: TGTGCCAGCATCCTCACAGATACGCAGTATTTT.

The chain joins TRBV29-1 to TRBJ2-7, with D tentatively TRBD2 (6 bases). The germline CDR1 and CDR2 sequences are SQVTM and ANQGSEA. V lost 0 bases, J lost 5 bases, and 17 bases lay in between. The CDR3 consists of 15 residues. For the CDR3, the DNA is TGCAGCGTTGAAGATCACATCGGAGGGGCCCACGAGCAGTACTTC. It codes for CSVEDHIGGAHEQYF.

Details on this clone: The same CDR3 also results from other DNA sequences found in this sample. V is TRBV7-9 and J is TRBJ1-2; TRBD1 aligns across 7 bases. The V segment lost 4 bases and the J segment 4 bases; nucleotides outside the gene matches: 6. CDR1 is SEHNR, CDR2 FQNEAQ, per germline (reference sequence). This CDR3 spans 14 amino acids. CDR3 DNA sequence: TGTGCCAGCAGCTCTCGGGACAGAGGCTATGGCTACACCTTC. This encodes CASSSRDRGYGYTF. Looking up the rest from reference TRBV7-9 and TRBJ1-2 gives the full variable domain: DTGVSQNPRHKITKRGQNVTFRCDPISEHNRLYWYRQTLGQGPEFLTYFQNEAQLEKSRLLSDRFSAERPKGSFSTLEIQRTEQGDSAMYLCASSSRDRGYGYTFGSGTRLTVV.

The J gene is TRBJ2-1, the V gene TRBV9, with TRBD2 matching 9 bases. This CDR3 comprises 16 residues. The germline V gene encodes CDR1 SGDLS and CDR2 YYNGEE. V trimming: 4 bases; J trimming: 2 bases; junction bases outside the gene matches: 7. In DNA form, the CDR3 reads TGTGCCAGCAGCCCGACTAGCGGCCAGACCTACAATGAGCAGTTCTTC. Protein product: CASSPTSGQTYNEQFF.

This clone was recorded a few times. This chain links TRBV9 with TRBJ2-1, with a possible D match to TRBD2 (6 bases). Germline CDR1 reads SGDLS; CDR2 reads YYNGEE. The CDR3 loop spans 15 amino acids. Trimming took off 3 bases at V and 5 bases at J, with 15 bases between the two ends. As DNA, the CDR3 is TGTGCCAGCAGCGGAGATGGGACTTCACACAATGAGCAGTTCTTC. Translation gives CASSGDGTSHNEQFF.

The table lists this clone with a few counts. V usage is TRBV7-2 and J usage is TRBJ1-2; 10 bases match TRBD1. Germline V CDR1 and CDR2: SGHTA, FQGNSA. The CDR3 loop spans 16 amino acids. Losses at the gene ends were 2 bases for V and 6 bases for J; bases not matched to a gene: 9. CDR3 nucleotide sequence: TGTGCCAGCAGCTTAAATATCGGGACAGGGGAGAATGGCTACACCTTC. Protein sequence: CASSLNIGTGENGYTF.

The genes are TRBV18 and TRBJ2-7, with 11 bases lining up with TRBD2. J was trimmed by 5 bases and V by 6 bases; bases with no gene match: 9. This CDR3 spans 15 amino acids. Germline CDR1 and CDR2: KGHSH and LQKENI. CDR3 in amino acids: CASSLTSGSSNEQYF. As DNA, the CDR3 is TGTGCCAGCTCTCTCACTAGCGGGAGTAGCAACGAGCAGTACTTC.